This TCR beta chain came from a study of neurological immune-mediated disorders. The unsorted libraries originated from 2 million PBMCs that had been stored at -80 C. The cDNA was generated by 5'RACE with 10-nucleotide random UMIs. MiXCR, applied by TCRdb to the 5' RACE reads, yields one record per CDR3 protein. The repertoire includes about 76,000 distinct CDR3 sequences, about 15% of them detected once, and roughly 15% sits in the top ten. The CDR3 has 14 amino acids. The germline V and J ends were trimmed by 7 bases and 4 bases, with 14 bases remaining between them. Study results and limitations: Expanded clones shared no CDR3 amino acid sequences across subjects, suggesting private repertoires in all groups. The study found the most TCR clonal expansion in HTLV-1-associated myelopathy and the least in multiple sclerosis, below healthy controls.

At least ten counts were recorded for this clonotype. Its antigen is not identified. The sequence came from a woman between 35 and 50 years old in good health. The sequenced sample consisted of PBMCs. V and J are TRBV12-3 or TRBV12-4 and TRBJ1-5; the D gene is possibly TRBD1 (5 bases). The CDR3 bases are TGTGCCAGCACCCTCGGGGCAGCAAATCAGCCCCAGCATTTT. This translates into CASTLGAANQPQHF.